This T cell receptor (beta chain) was sequenced for a study of OX40 agonist ivuxolimab in advanced cancers. Profiling relied on immunoSEQ multiplex PCR, and the TCRdb table lists in-frame clones only, not all of them. The sample gives approximately 69,000 clones, almost 85% of which show up once; approximately 8% is in the top ten. The CDR3 spans 13 residues. Germline values: CDR1 ENHRY, CDR2 SYGVKD. The V end lost 6 bases, the J end lost 1 base, and 9 bases lay between the germline ends. The sample here was CD4+ or CD8+ T cells sorted from blood, taken in a trial of the OX40 agonist ivuxolimab. The J gene is TRBJ1-1, the V gene TRBV10-3; no clear D. This receptor was identified in an adult with an advanced solid tumor such as melanoma, head and neck, liver or kidney cancer. CDR3 sequence reads: CAIRGSENTEAFF. The CDR3 nucleotides read TGTGCCATCAGAGGCAGTGAGAACACTGAAGCTTTCTTT.